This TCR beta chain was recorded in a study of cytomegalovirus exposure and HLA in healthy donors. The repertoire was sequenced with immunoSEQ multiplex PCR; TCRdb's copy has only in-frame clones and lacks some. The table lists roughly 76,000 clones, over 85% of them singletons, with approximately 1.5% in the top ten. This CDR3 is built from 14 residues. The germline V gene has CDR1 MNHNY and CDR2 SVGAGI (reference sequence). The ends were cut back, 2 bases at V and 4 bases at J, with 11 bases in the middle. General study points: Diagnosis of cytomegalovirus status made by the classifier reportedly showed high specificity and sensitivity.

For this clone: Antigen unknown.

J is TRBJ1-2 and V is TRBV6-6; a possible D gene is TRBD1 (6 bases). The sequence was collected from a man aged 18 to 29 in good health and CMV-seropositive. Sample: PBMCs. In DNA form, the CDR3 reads TGTGCCAGCAGTTACGGGGGGGGCGGCTATGGCTACACCTTC. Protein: CASSYGGGGYGYTF.